Listed here are 3 T cell receptor beta chains from one sample, sequenced in a study of blood T cells in healthy people across ages. A second 7 to 11 cycle PCR used barcoded and J-beta primers. Via MiXCR, TCRdb re-called the 5' RACE reads, giving one row per CDR3 protein. This table holds some 1.5 million distinct CDR3 sequences, 28% found once. Source material: blood. The receptor source for this set is a woman in her twenties or thirties in good health.

Ten or more counts support this clonotype. This sequence joins TRBV2 and TRBJ2-6; no definite D call. Trimming took 1 base from V and 3 from J, leaving 7 bases between them. Germline V gives CDR1 SNHLY, CDR2 FYNNEI. The CDR3 loop spans 15 amino acids. As DNA, the CDR3 is TGTGCCAGCAGTGAAGAGGGCAGTGGGGCCAACGTCCTGACTTTC. Translation: CASSEEGSGANVLTF. The full variable domain, rest sourced from reference TRBV2 and TRBJ2-6, is EPEVTQTPSHQVTQMGQEVILRCVPISNHLYFYWYRQILGQKVEFLVSFYNNEISEKSEIFDDQFSVERPDGSNFTLKIRSTKLEDSAMYFCASSEEGSGANVLTFGAGSRLTVL.

This clonotype has a count of ten or more. J is TRBJ1-2 and V is TRBV6-1; D might be TRBD1 (6 bases). Germline loops: CDR1 MNHNS, CDR2 SASEGT. The CDR3 totals 13 residues. V was clipped by 2 bases and J by 4 bases, with 8 bases between them. This CDR3 is CASSETGTYGYTF. In DNA form, the CDR3 reads TGTGCCAGCAGTGAAACAGGGACCTATGGCTACACCTTC.

This chain links TRBV12-3 or TRBV12-4 with TRBJ2-7, with a weak D call TRBD1 (6 bases). The CDR3 length is 15 residues. Trimming took off 5 bases at V and 1 base at J, with 15 bases between the two ends. CDR3 sequence reads: CASSTRGFWSYEQYF. CDR3 sequence (DNA): TGTGCCAGCAGTACTAGGGGGTTTTGGTCCTACGAGCAGTACTTC.